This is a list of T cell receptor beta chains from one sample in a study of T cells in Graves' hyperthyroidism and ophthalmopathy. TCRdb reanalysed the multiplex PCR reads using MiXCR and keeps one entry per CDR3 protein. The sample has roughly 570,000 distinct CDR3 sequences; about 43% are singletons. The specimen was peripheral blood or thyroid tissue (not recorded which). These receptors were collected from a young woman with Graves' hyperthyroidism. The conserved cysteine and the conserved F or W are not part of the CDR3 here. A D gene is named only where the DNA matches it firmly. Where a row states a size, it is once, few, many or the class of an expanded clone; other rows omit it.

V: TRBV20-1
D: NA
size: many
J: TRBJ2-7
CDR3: SARDGTESYEQY

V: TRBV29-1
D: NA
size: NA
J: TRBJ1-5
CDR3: SVRGVDNQPQH

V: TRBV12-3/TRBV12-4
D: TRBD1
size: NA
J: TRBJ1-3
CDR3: ASSLGQEALEPH

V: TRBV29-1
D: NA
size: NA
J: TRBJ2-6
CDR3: SVFGANVLT

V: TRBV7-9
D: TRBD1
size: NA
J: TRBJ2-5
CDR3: AGRGSPETQY

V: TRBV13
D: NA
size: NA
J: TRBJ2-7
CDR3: ASSLAPTHEQY

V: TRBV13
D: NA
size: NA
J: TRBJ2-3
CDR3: ASRRGTDTQY

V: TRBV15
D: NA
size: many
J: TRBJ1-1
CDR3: ATSRSGTVKAF

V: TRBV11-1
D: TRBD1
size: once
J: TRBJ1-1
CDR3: ASNLIRDRGNTEAF

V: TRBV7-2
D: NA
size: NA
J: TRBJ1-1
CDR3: ASSPTLAGVAF

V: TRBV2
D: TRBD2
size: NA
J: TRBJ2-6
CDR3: ASRLGLAANVLT

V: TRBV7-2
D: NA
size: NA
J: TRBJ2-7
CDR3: ASSPYLGSNEQY

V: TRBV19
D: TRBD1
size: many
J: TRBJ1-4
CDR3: ASSIDGDSQGEKLF

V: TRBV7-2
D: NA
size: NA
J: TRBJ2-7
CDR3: ASSPRDLQRGEQY

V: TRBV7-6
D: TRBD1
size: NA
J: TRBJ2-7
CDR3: ASSRGGQGPRWQY

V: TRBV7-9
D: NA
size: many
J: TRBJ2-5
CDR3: ASSTTYEETQY

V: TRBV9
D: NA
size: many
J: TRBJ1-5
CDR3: ASSDGVSNQPQH

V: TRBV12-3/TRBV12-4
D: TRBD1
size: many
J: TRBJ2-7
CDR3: ASSWTGAVYEQY